The clone carrying this TCR beta chain came up a few times. What it binds is unknown. This CDR3 has 15 amino acids. V was clipped by 4 bases and J by 5 bases; unmatched bases: 10. Per germline, CDR1 SGHTA and CDR2 FQGNSA. A single record per CDR3 protein comes from TCRdb applying MiXCR to the 5' RACE reads. The sample shows 300,000 to 400,000 distinct CDR3 sequences, roughly 6.2% of them seen only once. This sample is drawn from a study of T cells after yellow fever vaccination. Study-wide background: For low cell numbers, libraries were made with SMART-Seq v4 Ultra Low Input. Study outcomes and limitations: At 95% to 96% for CD4 and just over 85% for CD8, most primary-vaccination clones showed up again after the booster.

This sample comprised PBMCs, obtained 5 days after the yellow fever booster vaccination. This chain joins TRBV7-2 and TRBJ2-7, with 8 bases identical to TRBD2. The sequence was obtained from a man aged 30 to 45 who received the YFV17D yellow fever vaccine. The CDR3 is CASSSSLAGSHEQYF. CDR3 sequence (DNA): TGTGCCAGCAGCTCCTCTTTAGCGGGGTCCCACGAGCAGTACTTC.